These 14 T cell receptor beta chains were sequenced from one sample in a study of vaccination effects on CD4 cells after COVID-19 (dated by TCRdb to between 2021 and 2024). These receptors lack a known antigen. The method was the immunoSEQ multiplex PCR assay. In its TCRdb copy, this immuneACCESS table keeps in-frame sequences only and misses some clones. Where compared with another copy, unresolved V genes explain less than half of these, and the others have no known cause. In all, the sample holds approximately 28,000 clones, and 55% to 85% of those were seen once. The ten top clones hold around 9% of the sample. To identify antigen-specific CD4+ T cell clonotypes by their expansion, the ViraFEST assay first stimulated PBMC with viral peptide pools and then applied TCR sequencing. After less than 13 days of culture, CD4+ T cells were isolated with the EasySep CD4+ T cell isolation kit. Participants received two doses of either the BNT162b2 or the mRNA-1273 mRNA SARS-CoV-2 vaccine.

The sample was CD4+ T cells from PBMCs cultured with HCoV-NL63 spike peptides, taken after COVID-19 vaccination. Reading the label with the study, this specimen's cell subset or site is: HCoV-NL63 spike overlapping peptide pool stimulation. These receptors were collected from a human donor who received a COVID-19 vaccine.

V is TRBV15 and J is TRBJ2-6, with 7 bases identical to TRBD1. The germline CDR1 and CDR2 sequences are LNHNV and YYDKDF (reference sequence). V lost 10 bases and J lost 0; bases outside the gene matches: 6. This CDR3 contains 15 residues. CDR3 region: CASRDSLSGANVLTF. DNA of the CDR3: TGTGCCAGCCGGGACAGCCTCTCTGGGGCCAACGTCCTGACTTTC. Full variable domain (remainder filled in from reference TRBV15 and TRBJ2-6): DAMVIQNPRYQVTQFGKPVTLSCSQTLNHNVMYWYQQKSSQAPKLLFHYYDKDFNNEADTPDNFQSRRPNTSFCFLDIRSPGLGDTAMYLCASRDSLSGANVLTFGAGSRLTVL.

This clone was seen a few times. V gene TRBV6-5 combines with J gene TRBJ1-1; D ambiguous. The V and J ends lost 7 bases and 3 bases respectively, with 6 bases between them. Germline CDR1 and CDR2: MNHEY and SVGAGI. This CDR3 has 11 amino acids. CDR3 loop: CASTSYTEAFF. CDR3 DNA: TGTGCCAGCACTTCATACACTGAAGCTTTCTTT.

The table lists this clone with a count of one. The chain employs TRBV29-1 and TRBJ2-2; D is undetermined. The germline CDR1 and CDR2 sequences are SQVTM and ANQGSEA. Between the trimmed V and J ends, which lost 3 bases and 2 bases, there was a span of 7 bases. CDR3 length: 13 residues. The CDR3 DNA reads TGCAGCGTTGATAAGGAAAACACCGGGGAGCTGTTTTTT. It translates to CSVDKENTGELFF.

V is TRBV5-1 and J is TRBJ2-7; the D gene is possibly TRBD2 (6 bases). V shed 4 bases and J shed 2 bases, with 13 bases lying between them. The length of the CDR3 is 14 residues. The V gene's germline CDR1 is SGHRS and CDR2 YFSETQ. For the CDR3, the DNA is TGCGCCAGCAGCCCACGAGGACTACCCTACGAGCAGTACTTC. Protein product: CASSPRGLPYEQYF.

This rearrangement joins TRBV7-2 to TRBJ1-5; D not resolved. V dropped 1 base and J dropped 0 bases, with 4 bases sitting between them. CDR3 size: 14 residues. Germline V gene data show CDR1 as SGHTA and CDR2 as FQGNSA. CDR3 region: CASSLEYSNQPQHF. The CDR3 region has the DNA TGTGCCAGCAGCTTAGAATATAGCAATCAGCCCCAGCATTTT.

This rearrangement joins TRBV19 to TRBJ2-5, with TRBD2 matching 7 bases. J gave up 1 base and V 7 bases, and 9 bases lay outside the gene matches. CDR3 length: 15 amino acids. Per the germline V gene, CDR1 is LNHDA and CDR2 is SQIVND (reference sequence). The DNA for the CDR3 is TGTGCCAGTACTCCCAGCGGGGCCCTCCAAGAGACCCAGTACTTC. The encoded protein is CASTPSGALQETQYF.

CDR3: CASSVGSLSNQPQHF. The CDR3 DNA is TGTGCCAGCAGCGTGGGCAGCCTAAGCAATCAGCCCCAGCATTTT. The chain is built from TRBV9 and TRBJ1-5; no definite D call. In germline, CDR1 is SGDLS, CDR2 YYNGEE. V lost 2 bases, J lost 1 base, and 10 bases lay in between. CDR3 size: 15 residues.

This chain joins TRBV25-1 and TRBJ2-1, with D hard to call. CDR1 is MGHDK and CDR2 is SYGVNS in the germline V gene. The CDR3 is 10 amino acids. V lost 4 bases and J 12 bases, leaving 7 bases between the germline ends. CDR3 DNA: TGTGCCAGCAGTGGGGGTGGGCAGTTCTTC. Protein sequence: CASSGGGQFF.

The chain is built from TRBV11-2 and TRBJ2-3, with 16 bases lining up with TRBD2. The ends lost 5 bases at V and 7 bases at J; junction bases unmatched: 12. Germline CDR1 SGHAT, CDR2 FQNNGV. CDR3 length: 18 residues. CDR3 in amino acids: CASSPNPGLAGGRHTQYF. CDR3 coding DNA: TGTGCCAGCAGCCCGAACCCGGGACTAGCGGGGGGGCGGCATACGCAGTATTTT.

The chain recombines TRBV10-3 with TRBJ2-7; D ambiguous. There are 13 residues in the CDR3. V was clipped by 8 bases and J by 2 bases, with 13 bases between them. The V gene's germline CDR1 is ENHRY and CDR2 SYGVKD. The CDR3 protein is CAIQVGIPYEQYF. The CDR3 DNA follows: TGTGCCATCCAGGTAGGGATCCCCTACGAGCAGTACTTC.

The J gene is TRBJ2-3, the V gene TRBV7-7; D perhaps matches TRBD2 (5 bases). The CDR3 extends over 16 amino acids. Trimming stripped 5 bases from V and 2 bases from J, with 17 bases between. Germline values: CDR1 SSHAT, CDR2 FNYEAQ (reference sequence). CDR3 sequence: CASSPGRTVATDTQYF. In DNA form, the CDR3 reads TGTGCCAGCAGCCCAGGCCGGACTGTCGCCACAGATACGCAGTATTTT.

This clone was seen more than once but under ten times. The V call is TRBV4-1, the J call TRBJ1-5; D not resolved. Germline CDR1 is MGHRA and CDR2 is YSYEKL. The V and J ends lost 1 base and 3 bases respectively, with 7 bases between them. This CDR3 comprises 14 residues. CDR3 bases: TGCGCCAGCAGCCAAGGAGGCTCCAATCAGCCCCAGCATTTT. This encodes CASSQGGSNQPQHF.

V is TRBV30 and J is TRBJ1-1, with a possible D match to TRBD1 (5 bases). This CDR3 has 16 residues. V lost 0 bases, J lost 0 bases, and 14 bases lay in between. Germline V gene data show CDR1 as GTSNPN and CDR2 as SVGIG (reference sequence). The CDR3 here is CAWSVRSGRMNTEAFF. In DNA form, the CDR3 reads TGTGCCTGGAGTGTACGGTCAGGGCGGATGAACACTGAAGCTTTCTTT. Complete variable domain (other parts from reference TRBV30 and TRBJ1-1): SQTIHQWPATLVQPVGSPLSLECTVEGTSNPNLYWYRQAAGRGLQLLFYSVGIGQISSEVPQNLSASRPQDRQFILSSKKLLLSDSGFYLCAWSVRSGRMNTEAFFGQGTRLTVV.

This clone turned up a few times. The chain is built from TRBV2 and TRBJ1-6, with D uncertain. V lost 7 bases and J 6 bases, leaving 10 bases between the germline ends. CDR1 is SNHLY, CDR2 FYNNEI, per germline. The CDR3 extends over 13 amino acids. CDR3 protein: CASIGQINSPLHF. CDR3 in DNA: TGTGCCAGCATCGGTCAGATTAATTCACCCCTCCACTTT.